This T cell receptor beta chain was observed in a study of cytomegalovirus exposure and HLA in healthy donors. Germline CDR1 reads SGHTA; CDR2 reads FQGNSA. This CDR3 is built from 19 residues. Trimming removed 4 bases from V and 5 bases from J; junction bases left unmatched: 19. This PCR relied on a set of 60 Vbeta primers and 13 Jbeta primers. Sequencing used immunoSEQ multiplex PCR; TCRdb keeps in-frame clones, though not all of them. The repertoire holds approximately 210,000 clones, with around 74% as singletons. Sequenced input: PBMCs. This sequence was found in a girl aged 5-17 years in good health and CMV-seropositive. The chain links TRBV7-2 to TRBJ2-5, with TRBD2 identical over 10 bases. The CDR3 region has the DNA TGTGCCAGCAGCTCACCACCCGGGAGAGCGGGGGGGCCGGCGGAGACCCAGTACTTC. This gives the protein CASSSPPGRAGGPAETQYF.